Following are 26 T cell receptor beta chains from one sample sequenced in a study of shared clonotypes between healthy human individuals. Profiled with immunoSEQ multiplex PCR; TCRdb holds only in-frame clones, not every one. This sample carries around 1,000,000 clones, 60% to 80% of them seen once, and the ten largest clones take roughly 0.9%. The specimen sequenced was memory CD4+ T cells from PBMCs. Subset denoted: CD45RA-negative fraction. The receptor set was obtained from a man aged 18 to 30 in good health. Some clones in this sample may be carry-over from other donors' samples.

The rearrangement joins TRBV30 to TRBJ1-1; possible D gene TRBD1, 6 bases. The CDR3 runs to 15 residues. Germline CDR1 and CDR2: GTSNPN and SVGIG (reference sequence). The V and J ends lost 3 bases and 5 bases respectively, with 19 bases between them. The CDR3 nucleotides read TGTGCCTGGAGCCCGGGGGGGCGTATCCGGACTGAAGCTTTCTTT. Residues: CAWSPGGRIRTEAFF.

V usage is TRBV6-5 and J usage is TRBJ1-1; D remains ambiguous. Germline V lookup: CDR1 MNHEY, CDR2 SVGAGI. Trimming stripped 6 bases from V and 1 base from J, with 3 bases between. The CDR3 loop spans 11 amino acids. In nucleotides, the CDR3 is TGTGCCAGCAGGGAGAACACTGAAGCTTTCTTT. Translated, it gives CASRENTEAFF.

This clone has just one count. This chain joins TRBV4-1 and TRBJ2-1, with TRBD2 matching 10 bases. The CDR3 loop spans 16 amino acids. CDR1 and CDR2 from the germline V gene are MGHRA and YSYEKL. V was pared by 8 bases and J by 8 bases, with 15 bases of the junction left unmatched. The CDR3 region is CASGSIAGGGWDEQFF. The CDR3 DNA sequence: TGCGCCAGCGGATCGATAGCGGGAGGCGGCTGGGATGAGCAGTTCTTC.

Regarding this clone: Other DNA sequences of this sample code for an identical CDR3. The rearrangement links TRBV18 to TRBJ1-2, with D unclear. The CDR3 is made up of 14 amino acids. The V gene's germline CDR1 is KGHSH and CDR2 LQKENI. Trimming cost V 2 bases and J 0 bases, with 7 bases left between them. The CDR3 spells CASSPTQTNYGYTF. DNA for the CDR3: TGTGCCAGCTCACCAACGCAAACTAACTATGGCTACACCTTC.

This rearrangement joins TRBV11-2 to TRBJ2-5, with D possibly being TRBD1 (6 bases). The CDR3 has 15 residues. Germline values: CDR1 SGHAT, CDR2 FQNNGV. V lost 2 bases and J 5 bases, leaving 15 bases between the germline ends. Here the CDR3 reads CASSLLQGRAETQYF. In DNA, the CDR3 is TGTGCCAGCAGCTTACTACAGGGAAGGGCGGAGACCCAGTACTTC.

In its sample, this clone was seen many times. The chain recombines TRBV5-1 with TRBJ2-3, with a tentative D call TRBD1 (6 bases). The CDR3 runs to 12 residues. Germline-derived CDR1 and CDR2 are SGHRS and YFSETQ. V gave up 7 bases and J gave up 4 bases, with 10 bases separating them. The CDR3: CASGEGADTQYF. DNA for the CDR3: TGCGCCAGCGGCGAGGGGGCAGATACGCAGTATTTT.

V is TRBV25-1 and J is TRBJ2-3, with a tentative D call TRBD1 (5 bases). Trimming took 5 bases from V and 10 from J, leaving 19 bases between them. The CDR3 has 14 residues. From germline, CDR1 is MGHDK and CDR2 SYGVNS. The CDR3 loop reads CASSSTAPTEPQYF. The CDR3 DNA follows: TGTGCCAGCAGTTCGACAGCCCCCACCGAGCCGCAGTATTTT.

The chain is built from TRBV4-3 and TRBJ1-4; the D gene is possibly TRBD1 (6 bases). In germline, CDR1 is LGHNA, CDR2 YSLEER. This CDR3 has 16 amino acids. V dropped 4 bases and J dropped 8 bases, with 20 bases sitting between them. The CDR3 spells CASSPRTDRIGEKLFF. CDR3 nucleotide sequence: TGCGCCAGCAGCCCCCGGACAGACCGGATTGGGGAAAAACTGTTTTTT.

V usage is TRBV10-3 and J usage is TRBJ2-5; D may be TRBD1 or TRBD2 (5 bases each). The CDR3 sequence is 14 residues long. V shed 6 bases and J shed 1 base, with 12 bases lying between them. Germline V CDR1 and CDR2: ENHRY, SYGVKD. This chain's CDR3 is CAISLLGTQETQYF. CDR3 nucleotides: TGTGCCATCAGCCTCTTAGGGACCCAAGAGACCCAGTACTTC.

Of note for this clone: Additional DNA sequences in this sample encode the identical CDR3. The V gene is TRBV29-1, the J gene TRBJ1-5, with a weak D call TRBD1 (5 bases). Germline V gene data show CDR1 as SQVTM and CDR2 as ANQGSEA. V was trimmed by 4 bases and J by 3 bases, leaving 10 bases between them. CDR3 size: 13 residues. CDR3 nucleotide sequence: TGCAGCGTTGGGCAGGGTCCCAATCAGCCCCAGCATTTT. It yields the protein CSVGQGPNQPQHF.

The J gene is TRBJ1-2, the V gene TRBV2; maybe TRBD1 (5 bases). The V gene's germline CDR1 is SNHLY and CDR2 FYNNEI. V was clipped by 11 bases and J by 4 bases, with 14 bases between them. The CDR3 runs 12 residues. The CDR3 loop reads CAGRRGPYGYTF. Written as DNA, the CDR3 is TGTGCCGGTAGGCGGGGACCCTATGGCTACACCTTC.

V is TRBV5-1 and J is TRBJ2-5; D may correspond to TRBD1 or TRBD2 (6 bases each). The CDR3 is 16 residues long. V was shortened by 1 base and J by 3 bases, with 16 bases between the two germline ends. Germline V gives CDR1 SGHRS, CDR2 YFSETQ. CDR3 bases: TGCGCCAGCAGCTTGTGGAGGGGAAGGGGGGAAGAGACCCAGTACTTC. Translating gives CASSLWRGRGEETQYF.

V and J are TRBV7-3 and TRBJ2-1; D not certain. From germline, CDR1 is SGHTA and CDR2 FQGTGA. The ends were cut back, 1 base at V and 2 bases at J, with 9 bases in the middle. The CDR3 extends over 15 amino acids. The DNA of the CDR3 is TGTGCCAGCAGCTTAAAGCCTTCCCCCTACAATGAGCAGTTCTTC. Its translation is CASSLKPSPYNEQFF.

This clone was seen at least ten times. The rearrangement joins TRBV2 to TRBJ2-1; no firm D call. V was shortened by 4 bases and J by 3 bases, with 10 bases between the two germline ends. Looked up from germline, CDR1 is SNHLY and CDR2 is FYNNEI. The CDR3 totals 14 residues. The CDR3 region has the DNA TGTGCCAGCAGTGCCCCGATCGGCTACAATGAGCAGTTCTTC. As protein: CASSAPIGYNEQFF.

The chain uses TRBV5-1 and TRBJ2-2, with D perhaps matching TRBD2 (5 bases). The V end lost 0 bases, the J end lost 4 bases, and 13 bases lay between the germline ends. The germline gives CDR1 SGHRS, CDR2 YFSETQ. The CDR3 runs 16 residues. The DNA of the CDR3 is TGCGCCAGCAGCTTGGCTAGCAGAACGGGCACCGGGGAGCTGTTTTTT. Its translation is CASSLASRTGTGELFF.

The chain recombines TRBV6-4 with TRBJ2-5; unclear D gene. The V gene lost 3 bases and the J gene lost 7 bases, with 12 bases spanning the gap. Germline CDR1 MRHNA, CDR2 SNTAGT. CDR3 length equals 13 residues. The CDR3 DNA reads TGTGCCAGCAGTGAAGACACCCTCTCGACCCAGTACTTC. Amino acid sequence: CASSEDTLSTQYF.

There are many counts of this clone. Within the sample, other DNA sequences also encode this same CDR3. The chain has TRBV28 and TRBJ1-5, with TRBD1 matching 7 bases. CDR3 length: 14 residues. With 4 bases clipped from V and 7 bases from J, the junction kept 7 bases outside the gene matches. The germline V gene encodes CDR1 MDHEN and CDR2 SYDVKM. The CDR3 bases are TGTGCCAGCAGTTACCCGACAGGGCGGCAGCCCCAGCATTTT. Encoded protein: CASSYPTGRQPQHF.

The chain uses TRBV4-1 and TRBJ2-7, with TRBD2 matching 11 bases. V dropped 3 bases and J dropped 6; count of bases not matched to a gene: 7. Germline V lookup: CDR1 MGHRA, CDR2 YSYEKL. There are 15 residues in the CDR3. The CDR3 spells CASSQWLAGGSEQYF. CDR3 nucleotides: TGCGCCAGCAGCCAGTGGCTAGCGGGAGGTAGCGAGCAGTACTTC.

The chain couples TRBV4-1 to TRBJ2-7, with 14 bases aligning to TRBD2. There are 17 residues in the CDR3. The V gene's germline CDR1 is MGHRA and CDR2 YSYEKL. After removal of 1 base from V and 2 bases from J, the junction contained 4 bases not matched to a gene. The CDR3 is CASSQAQGLAGAYEQYF. CDR3 nucleotide sequence: TGCGCCAGCAGCCAAGCCCAGGGACTAGCGGGGGCCTACGAGCAGTACTTC.

This clone occurred many times. J is TRBJ1-2 and V is TRBV27; 9 nucleotides line up with TRBD1. V gave up 6 bases and J gave up 8 bases; unmatched junction bases: 7. The CDR3 runs to 13 residues. Germline CDR1 MNHEY, CDR2 SMNVEV (reference sequence). In DNA form, the CDR3 reads TGTGCCAGCAGCGCTAACAGGGGGCGAGGCTACACCTTC. It translates to CASSANRGRGYTF.

V and J are TRBV27 and TRBJ2-1; D uncertain. V lost 7 bases and J 4 bases, leaving 14 bases between the germline ends. CDR1 is MNHEY and CDR2 is SMNVEV in the germline V gene (reference sequence). The CDR3 length is 14 residues. CDR3 loop: CASMGGVRYNEQFF. DNA for the CDR3: TGTGCCAGCATGGGTGGAGTGCGATACAATGAGCAGTTCTTC.

V is TRBV7-2 and J is TRBJ2-1; D not certain. V was clipped by 5 bases and J by 6 bases, with 8 bases between them. The CDR3 is 12 residues long. CDR1 and CDR2 (germline): SGHTA, FQGNSA. Here the CDR3 reads CASSRIGNEQFF. CDR3 nucleotides: TGTGCCAGCAGCCGCATAGGCAATGAGCAGTTCTTC.

CDR3 bases: TGTGCCAGCAGTGCGGGGGGCTCACCCCTCCACTTT. It codes for CASSAGGSPLHF. This sequence joins TRBV28 and TRBJ1-6; maybe TRBD1 (6 bases). The CDR3 is 12 amino acids. Per germline, CDR1 MDHEN and CDR2 SYDVKM. Trimming removed 5 bases from V and 10 bases from J, with 9 bases in between.

In the case of this clone: This specimen includes other DNA sequences encoding the same CDR3. The chain couples TRBV29-1 to TRBJ1-1; unclear D gene. CDR1 is SQVTM, CDR2 ANQGSEA, per germline. The CDR3 runs 13 residues. The V end was cut by 4 bases, the J end by 1 base, with 10 bases between. The CDR3 region has the DNA TGCAGCGTTGCGGAGGGCACGAACACTGAAGCTTTCTTT. Its translation is CSVAEGTNTEAFF.

The chain recombines TRBV30 with TRBJ2-1; 15 bases match TRBD2. The CDR3 contains 16 residues. Germline loops: CDR1 GTSNPN, CDR2 SVGIG (reference sequence). V dropped 7 bases and J dropped 1; count of bases not matched to a gene: 5. CDR3 residues: CALGLAGGWSYNEQFF. In nucleotides, the CDR3 is TGTGCCTTGGGACTAGCGGGAGGTTGGTCCTACAATGAGCAGTTCTTC. Looking up the rest from reference TRBV30 and TRBJ2-1 gives the full variable domain: SQTIHQWPATLVQPVGSPLSLECTVEGTSNPNLYWYRQAAGRGLQLLFYSVGIGQISSEVPQNLSASRPQDRQFILSSKKLLLSDSGFYLCALGLAGGWSYNEQFFGPGTRLTVL.

This clone was recorded only once. The V gene is TRBV4-3, the J gene TRBJ1-5, with D unclear. The CDR3 runs 14 residues. CDR1 and CDR2 from the germline V gene are LGHNA and YSLEER. Trimming removed 0 bases at V and 3 bases at J, with 6 bases between. The CDR3 spells CASSQDRLNQPQHF. In DNA, the CDR3 is TGCGCCAGCAGCCAAGATCGGCTCAATCAGCCCCAGCATTTT.